The clone carrying this TCR beta chain was counted ten times or more. Its cognate antigen is unknown. Not enrolled were patients with uncontrolled infection, other autoimmune disease, pregnancy or lactation. These data originate in a study of T cells in Graves' hyperthyroidism and ophthalmopathy. Overall study findings and caveats: Ophthalmopathy onset followed model prediction by a median approximately six months. Ophthalmopathy cases were set apart from stable hyperthyroidism by a 13 V-J model.

The CDR3 is 17 residues long. Trimming removed 2 bases from V and 3 bases from J; junction bases left unmatched: 8. CDR1 MNHEY and CDR2 SVGAGI come from the germline V gene. TCR beta CDR3 region amplification was performed from RNA transcripts. HTBI primers were used for first-round RT-PCR of the TCR CDR3. TCRdb used MiXCR to reprocess the multiplex PCR reads, holding one entry per CDR3 protein. The sample contains about 500,000 distinct CDR3 sequences, about 16% of which appear only once. V usage is TRBV6-5 and J usage is TRBJ2-1, with 9 bases identical to TRBD2. This TCR came from a woman in her 30s with Graves' ophthalmopathy. What was sequenced was blood. The CDR3 is CASSYVDFSGSYNEQFF. The CDR3, as DNA: TGTGCCAGCAGTTACGTGGATTTTAGCGGGAGCTACAATGAGCAGTTCTTC.